This TCR beta chain derives from a study of technical replicates of blood from several donors. CDR3 length: 16 amino acids. V lost 4 bases to trimming and J lost 2 bases; unmatched junction nucleotides: 9. Germline assignment: CDR1 MNHEY and CDR2 SVGAGI. Method: immunoSEQ multiplex PCR; TCRdb's copy keeps in-frame clones and lacks some. The table includes tens of thousands of clones, 95% detected once. Sequencing used T cells isolated from PBMCs. This TCR was recovered from a human donor in good health. V usage is TRBV6-5 and J usage is TRBJ2-3; 7 nucleotides match TRBD2. CDR3 sequence: CASSSLAAMNTDTQYF. In DNA form, the CDR3 reads TGTGCCAGCAGTTCCCTAGCGGCCATGAACACAGATACGCAGTATTTT.